This T cell receptor (beta chain) was documented in a study of T cell changes during pregnancy in multiple sclerosis. V trimming: 6 bases; J trimming: 3 bases; junction bases outside the gene matches: 6. The CDR3 runs 14 residues. Germline V gene lookup returns CDR1 MNHNS and CDR2 SASEGT. The protocol was immunoSEQ multiplex PCR, while the TCRdb copy is restricted to in-frame clones and leaves out a portion. The top ten hold 0.5% to 0.65% of the sample, which has around 70,000 clones, approximately 94% seen once. The chain couples TRBV6-1 to TRBJ2-7, with 9 bases aligning to TRBD1. The origin of this receptor is a female donor with multiple sclerosis, enrolled in a pregnancy study. Here the sequenced sample was peripheral blood, taken in the third trimester of pregnancy. CDR3 in amino acids: CASRKGQGIYEQYF. The CDR3 DNA reads as TGTGCCAGCAGGAAGGGACAGGGAATCTACGAGCAGTACTTC.